The entry below describes one T cell receptor (beta chain). Its target is not known. The data were obtained in a study of PD-L1 blockade in urothelial cancer. Study-level background: Samples of blood were analyzed 3 weeks (second dose) and 6 weeks after treatment start. Study-level results: Durable-benefit cases showed more tumor-associated blood clone expansion at 3 weeks.

Regarding time point: peripheral blood 6 weeks after treatment start. The CDR3 length is 13 residues. V was trimmed by 1 base and J by 11 bases, leaving 9 bases between them. Germline CDR1 reads SGHTA; CDR2 reads FQGNSA. Produced via immunoSEQ multiplex PCR; TCRdb's table is partial and in-frame only. The top ten clones hold approximately 10% of a sample with more than 60,000 clones, more than 70% of them seen once. Sequencing used PBMCs, obtained around atezolizumab (anti-PD-L1) treatment. The chain recombines TRBV7-2 with TRBJ1-6, with D unclear. This receptor was obtained from a man in his 60s with urothelial cancer. The CDR3 nucleotides are TGTGCCAGCAGCTTAGGAGGGCCTCCACCCCTCCACTTT. Residues: CASSLGGPPPLHF.